This T cell receptor beta chain originates from a study of T cells in Graves' hyperthyroidism and ophthalmopathy. Using RNA transcripts as the source, TCR beta CDR3 regions were amplified. A set of HTBI primers served as the primers for a first-round RT-PCR of the TCR CDR3. A single record per CDR3 protein comes from TCRdb applying MiXCR to the multiplex PCR reads. The table lists hundreds of thousands of distinct CDR3 sequences, approximately 15% of them singletons. The study based diagnoses on clinical symptoms, serum thyroxine and TRAb, thyroid ultrasound and orbital computed tomography. This clonotype has a count of ten or more. Germline loops: CDR1 SEHNR, CDR2 FQNEAQ (reference sequence). V lost 8 bases and J 1 base, leaving 14 bases between the germline ends. The CDR3 covers 14 residues.

This sequence joins TRBV7-9 and TRBJ1-1; tentative D call: TRBD1 (5 bases). The sample comprised blood. This TCR derives from a woman younger than 35 with Graves' hyperthyroidism. The CDR3 sequence: CASRRGTGNTEAFF. DNA for the CDR3: TGTGCCAGCCGAAGGGGAACAGGGAACACTGAAGCTTTCTTT.